Here is one TCR beta chain with its context. TCRdb's copy holds only in-frame clones and misses some; the assay was immunoSEQ multiplex PCR. The sample has about 260,000 clones, about nine tenths seen once; the top ten hold about 3%. This entry comes from a study of blood T cell repertoires in COVID-19. Study in general: Some COVID-19 samples were acute and others convalescent; all came from the United States, Italy and Spain. Sources were T cells, B-cell-depleted T cells, or PBMCs; the material itself was cDNA or gDNA.

CDR1 and CDR2 from the germline V gene are SQVTM and ANQGSEA. The ends were cut back, 4 bases at V and 5 bases at J, with 14 bases in the middle. This CDR3 has 13 residues. In terms of age and location, participants ranged from roughly 18 to 100 years and lived in roughly 22 US areas. Cohort placement rested on clinical history that participants reported themselves. The sequence came from a woman aged 50 to 60 who had recovered from COVID-19. Sequencing input: PBMCs or T cells enriched from blood (not recorded which). The chain uses TRBV29-1 and TRBJ1-1; maybe TRBD1 (6 bases). CDR3: CSVVWDTDTEAFF. DNA of the CDR3: TGCAGCGTTGTTTGGGACACAGATACTGAAGCTTTCTTT.